This passage covers 5 T cell receptor beta chains from one sample sequenced in a study of T cell repertoires in cytomegalovirus infection. Their antigens are not known. Each CDR3 protein gets one entry after TCRdb re-called the reads with MiXCR. This table has about 160,000 distinct CDR3 sequences, less than 25% appearing once. The starting material was CD8+ T cells from cultured PBMCs, obtained from culture after CMV antigen stimulation. The receptor set was obtained from a human donor in good health (CMV status not recorded). Some clones in this sample may be carry-over from other donors' samples.

This clonotype was recorded only once. The chain couples TRBV7-2 to TRBJ1-1, with D possibly TRBD1 on 5 matching bases. The CDR3 is made up of 16 amino acids. Trimming left V 6 bases short and J 3 bases short, with 20 bases between. CDR1 is SGHTA and CDR2 is FQGNSA in the germline V gene. DNA of the CDR3: TGTGCCAGCAGTCTTACAGAGACAGCCGGGGACACTGAAGCTTTCTTT. Amino acid sequence: CASSLTETAGDTEAFF.

This clonotype was counted only a few times. The chain uses TRBV4-1 and TRBJ1-1, with 7 bases fitting TRBD1. CDR1 is MGHRA, CDR2 YSYEKL, per germline. Trimming removed 6 bases from V and 7 bases from J; junction bases left unmatched: 17. The CDR3 has 16 residues. CDR3: CASSHSGAGGSGEAFF. The CDR3 DNA reads TGCGCCAGCAGTCACTCGGGGGCAGGGGGAAGCGGTGAAGCTTTCTTT.

This clonotype showed up just a few times. The chain has TRBV2 and TRBJ2-7; 9 bases are shared with TRBD2. Germline V gives CDR1 SNHLY, CDR2 FYNNEI. J gave up 7 bases and V 7 bases, and 11 bases lay outside the gene matches. There are 14 residues in the CDR3. CDR3 in DNA: TGTGCCAGCATTCCCCAGCGGGGGGCGGGGGAGCAGTACTTC. Protein sequence: CASIPQRGAGEQYF.

The chain has TRBV9 and TRBJ2-2, with D perhaps given as TRBD1 or TRBD2 (6 bases each). CDR3 length equals 13 residues. CDR1 and CDR2 from the germline V gene are SGDLS and YYNGEE. The germline V and J ends were trimmed by 7 bases and 6 bases, with 13 bases remaining between them. CDR3 bases: TGTGCCAGCCGAACGAGGGGGGCCGGGGAGCTGTTTTTT. Translated: CASRTRGAGELFF.

This chain links TRBV10-2 with TRBJ2-7; tentatively, D is TRBD1 or TRBD2 (5 bases each). The CDR3 covers 14 residues. Trimming removed 7 bases from V and 6 bases from J, with 19 bases in between. Per germline, CDR1 WSHSY and CDR2 SAAADI. This chain's CDR3 is CASTVEGWQIEQYF. The CDR3 DNA sequence: TGCGCCAGCACTGTAGAGGGGTGGCAAATCGAGCAGTACTTC.